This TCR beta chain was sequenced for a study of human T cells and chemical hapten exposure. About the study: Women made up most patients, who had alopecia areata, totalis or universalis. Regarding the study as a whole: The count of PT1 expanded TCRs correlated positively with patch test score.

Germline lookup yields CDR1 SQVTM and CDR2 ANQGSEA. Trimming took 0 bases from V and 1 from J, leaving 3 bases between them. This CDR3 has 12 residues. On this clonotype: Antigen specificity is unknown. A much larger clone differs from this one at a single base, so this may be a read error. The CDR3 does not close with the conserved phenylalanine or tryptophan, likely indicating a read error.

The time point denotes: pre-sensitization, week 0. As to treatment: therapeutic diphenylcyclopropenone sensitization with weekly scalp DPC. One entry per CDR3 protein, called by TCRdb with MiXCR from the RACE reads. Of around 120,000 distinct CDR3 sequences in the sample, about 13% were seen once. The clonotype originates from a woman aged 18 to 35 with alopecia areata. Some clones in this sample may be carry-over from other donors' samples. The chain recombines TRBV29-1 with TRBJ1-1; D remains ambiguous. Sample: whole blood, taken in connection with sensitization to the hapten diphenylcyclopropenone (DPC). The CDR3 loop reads CSVEEGNTEAFS. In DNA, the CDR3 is TGCAGCGTTGAAGAAGGGAACACTGAAGCTTTCTCT.